This record concerns one T cell receptor (beta chain) sequence. The germline CDR1 and CDR2 sequences are SGDLS and YYNGEE. CDR3 length: 15 residues. Trimming took 3 bases from V and 0 from J, leaving 10 bases between them. Source study methods: How many nucleated cells were present was estimated from reference gene primer amplification. Assay used: immunoSEQ multiplex PCR; TCRdb lists only in-frame clones, some missing. D and trimming come from the DNA, and the V and J calls and clone size come from that table. The sample has tens of thousands of clones, just under 85% seen once. The data were obtained in a study of blood T cell repertoires in COVID-19. The overall study: Specimens from acute and convalescent COVID-19 originated in the United States, Italy and Spain.

The TCR comes from a man aged 60 to 75 with acute or convalescent COVID-19. V usage is TRBV9 and J usage is TRBJ1-3; unclear D gene. Sequences were obtained from peripheral blood. This CDR3 is CASSEMGFSGNTIYF. CDR3 in DNA: TGTGCCAGCAGCGAGATGGGCTTCTCTGGAAACACCATATATTTT.